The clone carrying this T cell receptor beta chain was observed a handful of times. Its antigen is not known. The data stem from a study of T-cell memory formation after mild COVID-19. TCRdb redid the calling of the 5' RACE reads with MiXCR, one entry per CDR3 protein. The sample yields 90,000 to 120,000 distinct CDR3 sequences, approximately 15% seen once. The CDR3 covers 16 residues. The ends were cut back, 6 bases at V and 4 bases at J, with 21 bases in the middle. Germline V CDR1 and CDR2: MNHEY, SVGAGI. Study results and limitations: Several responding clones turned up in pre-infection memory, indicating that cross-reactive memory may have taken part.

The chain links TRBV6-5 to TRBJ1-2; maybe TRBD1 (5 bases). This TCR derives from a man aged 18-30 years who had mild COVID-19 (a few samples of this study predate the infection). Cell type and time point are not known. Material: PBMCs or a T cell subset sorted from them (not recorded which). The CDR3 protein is CASSKLIPREGYGYTF. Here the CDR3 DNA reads TGTGCCAGCAGCAAACTTATTCCCAGGGAAGGCTATGGCTACACCTTC.